These 32 T cell receptor beta chains were sequenced from one sample in a study of blood T cell repertoires in COVID-19. Sequencing used immunoSEQ multiplex PCR; TCRdb keeps in-frame clones, though not all of them. Of 350,000 to 450,000 clones listed, about nine tenths are singletons. Sequenced: peripheral blood. The source of these receptors is a woman aged 40 to 55 with COVID-19, enrolled during active disease.

The chain is built from TRBV28 and TRBJ1-6; D is uncertain. The CDR3 runs 14 residues. Germline CDR1 is MDHEN and CDR2 is SYDVKM. Trimming stripped 2 bases from V and 7 bases from J, with 9 bases between. The CDR3 DNA reads TGTGCCAGCAGTTTAATAAATTTCAATTCACCCCTCCACTTT. It specifies CASSLINFNSPLHF.

J is TRBJ1-1 and V is TRBV5-1, with D perhaps matching TRBD1 (6 bases). The CDR3 length is 17 residues. The V and J ends lost 4 bases and 1 base respectively, with 20 bases between them. In germline, CDR1 is SGHRS, CDR2 YFSETQ. The CDR3 loop is CASSPICRGKANTEAFF. In DNA, the CDR3 is TGCGCCAGCAGCCCGATCTGCAGGGGAAAGGCGAACACTGAAGCTTTCTTT.

The V call is TRBV6-5, the J call TRBJ2-7; TRBD1 aligns across 11 bases. Per germline, CDR1 MNHEY and CDR2 SVGAGI. Germline trimming cut 6 bases from V and 2 bases from J; bases unmatched to any gene: 6. CDR3 length: 15 amino acids. The DNA for the CDR3 is TGTGCCAGCAGCTCCCCGGGACAGGGGGCCTACGAGCAGTACTTC. It codes for CASSSPGQGAYEQYF.

This rearrangement joins TRBV6-5 to TRBJ1-5; 7 bases are a match to TRBD1. Trimming removed 2 bases from V and 4 bases from J; junction bases left unmatched: 8. The germline CDR1 and CDR2 sequences are MNHEY and SVGAGI. The CDR3 consists of 16 residues. The CDR3 spells CASSYRPEGANQPQHF. The CDR3 DNA is TGTGCCAGCAGTTACCGCCCAGAGGGGGCTAATCAGCCCCAGCATTTT.

The chain employs TRBV6-5 and TRBJ1-2; 8 nucleotides line up with TRBD1. Germline values: CDR1 MNHEY, CDR2 SVGAGI. V trimming: 2 bases; J trimming: 4 bases; junction bases outside the gene matches: 3. The CDR3 length is 14 residues. In nucleotides, the CDR3 is TGTGCCAGCAGTTACGCGACAGGGGCCTATGGCTACACCTTC. Amino acids: CASSYATGAYGYTF.

The chain combines TRBV27 with TRBJ1-1, with TRBD1 matching 12 bases. The CDR3 length is 15 residues. V dropped 6 bases and J dropped 5; count of bases not matched to a gene: 7. The germline CDR1 and CDR2 sequences are MNHEY and SMNVEV (reference sequence). This chain's CDR3 is CASRAGQGARTEAFF. Written as DNA, the CDR3 is TGTGCCAGCAGGGCGGGACAGGGGGCGCGAACTGAAGCTTTCTTT.

The rearrangement uses TRBV4-1 and TRBJ1-1, with no clear D. The CDR3 is 14 residues long. The V gene's germline CDR1 is MGHRA and CDR2 YSYEKL. V lost 2 bases, J lost 1 base, and 8 bases lay in between. The CDR3 nucleotides read TGCGCCAGCAGCCAACATCCCAGGAACACTGAAGCTTTCTTT. Its protein product is CASSQHPRNTEAFF.

This clone was recorded once. The chain uses TRBV11-1 and TRBJ2-4, with D maybe TRBD1 (6 bases). The CDR3 length is 15 residues. In germline, CDR1 is SGHAT, CDR2 FQDESV (reference sequence). Trimming removed 4 bases at V and 1 base at J, with 11 bases between. The CDR3 coding sequence is TGTGCCAGCAGCTCAATGCAGGGGGCCAAAAACATTCAGTACTTC. Residues: CASSSMQGAKNIQYF.

This chain links TRBV28 with TRBJ1-2, with D perhaps TRBD1 (6 bases). This CDR3 has 14 amino acids. CDR1 and CDR2 (germline): MDHEN, SYDVKM. V gave up 1 base and J gave up 4 bases, with 10 bases separating them. The CDR3 is CASSLSGALYGYTF. The CDR3 nucleotides are TGTGCCAGCAGTTTATCAGGGGCCCTCTATGGCTACACCTTC.

V usage is TRBV6-2 or TRBV6-3 and J usage is TRBJ2-3; TRBD2 is a possible D gene (6 bases). The V and J ends lost 6 bases and 2 bases respectively, with 24 bases between them. This CDR3 has 18 amino acids. The V gene's germline CDR1 is MNHEY and CDR2 SVGEGT. CDR3 coding DNA: TGTGCCAGCAGCCCTTTATTGGGGTGGGGGGACCACACAGATACGCAGTATTTT. This encodes CASSPLLGWGDHTDTQYF.

The chain joins TRBV6-1 to TRBJ1-2; D is undetermined. The CDR3 extends over 15 amino acids. Germline-derived CDR1 and CDR2 are MNHNS and SASEGT. Deletions cut 3 bases from V and 4 bases from J, with 15 bases between. CDR3 amino acids: CASSELPIEGYGYTF. CDR3 DNA: TGTGCCAGCAGTGAGCTGCCTATCGAGGGCTATGGCTACACCTTC.

The genes are TRBV2 and TRBJ1-4; 11 bases match TRBD1. V lost 4 bases, J lost 5 bases, and 3 bases stayed unmatched. Germline V lookup: CDR1 SNHLY, CDR2 FYNNEI. The CDR3 consists of 15 residues. CDR3 nucleotide sequence: TGTGCCAGCAGTGGGAGGACAGGGGGCAATGAAAAACTGTTTTTT. Its translation is CASSGRTGGNEKLFF.

The chain links TRBV28 to TRBJ1-2; 7 bases fit TRBD1. CDR1 is MDHEN and CDR2 is SYDVKM in the germline V gene. This CDR3 region has 11 residues. The V and J ends lost 5 bases and 10 bases, in that order; junction bases with no gene match: 4. The CDR3 region has the DNA TGTGCCAGCAGTCTAACAGGGGACTACACCTTC. Its translation is CASSLTGDYTF.

The sample holds one count of this clone. The rearrangement joins TRBV5-6 to TRBJ2-1; 8 bases match TRBD2. V was pared by 3 bases and J by 6 bases, with 11 bases of the junction left unmatched. The CDR3 is made up of 16 amino acids. Germline assignment: CDR1 SGHDT and CDR2 YYEEEE. The CDR3 loop is CASSSPRRLAINEQFF. DNA of the CDR3: TGTGCCAGCAGCTCCCCTCGAAGACTAGCGATCAATGAGCAGTTCTTC.

This sequence joins TRBV28 and TRBJ2-5, with TRBD1 matching over 8 bases. Germline CDR1 MDHEN, CDR2 SYDVKM. The J segment lost 5 bases and the V segment lost 6 bases, leaving 5 bases of the junction unmatched. The CDR3 loop spans 13 amino acids. CDR3: CASRDRARETQYF. The DNA of the CDR3 is TGTGCCAGCAGGGACAGGGCGAGGGAGACCCAGTACTTC.

The chain carries TRBV10-3 and TRBJ2-7; 8 bases agree with TRBD1. Unmatched junction bases numbered 11, after V lost 8 bases and J lost 5 bases. This CDR3 is built from 14 residues. CDR1 and CDR2 from the germline V gene are ENHRY and SYGVKD. The CDR3 DNA follows: TGTGCCATCGGGAGACAGGGGATGGCGCACGAGCAGTACTTC. Translated, it gives CAIGRQGMAHEQYF.

The chain carries TRBV25-1 and TRBJ1-3, with D tentatively TRBD1 (5 bases). The germline CDR1 and CDR2 sequences are MGHDK and SYGVNS. The CDR3 is made up of 16 amino acids. The V end was cut by 4 bases, the J end by 3 bases, with 16 bases between. CDR3 in DNA: TGTGCCAGCAGTGGCTACCGGGGGACTCATGGAAACACCATATATTTT. This sequence encodes CASSGYRGTHGNTIYF.

The chain links TRBV6-5 to TRBJ1-1; TRBD1 agrees at 7 bases. Per the germline V gene, CDR1 is MNHEY and CDR2 is SVGAGI. The CDR3 length is 15 residues. Trimming at V came to 7 bases and at J to 0 bases, leaving 8 bases not matched to a gene. CDR3 DNA: TGTGCCAGCAACAGGGGCCGTACCATGAACACTGAAGCTTTCTTT. As protein: CASNRGRTMNTEAFF.

The rearrangement uses TRBV7-3 and TRBJ2-5; D possibly corresponds to TRBD2 (6 bases). Trimming shortened V by 5 bases and J by 1 base, and 17 bases separated the two germline ends. Germline CDR1 is SGHTA and CDR2 is FQGTGA. The CDR3 is 16 amino acids. This CDR3 is CASSLTSLTTQETQYF. CDR3 in DNA: TGTGCCAGCAGCCTGACTAGTTTAACCACCCAAGAGACCCAGTACTTC.

This rearrangement joins TRBV19 to TRBJ1-1; no clear D. In germline, CDR1 is LNHDA, CDR2 SQIVND (reference sequence). The CDR3 covers 13 residues. Trimming removed 3 bases from V and 1 base from J, with 6 bases in between. The DNA of the CDR3 is TGTGCCAGTAGTATCTCGTGGAACACTGAAGCTTTCTTT. This codes for CASSISWNTEAFF. The entire variable domain, with the rest obtained from reference TRBV19 and TRBJ1-1, is as follows: DGGITQSPKYLFRKEGQNVTLSCEQNLNHDAMYWYRQDPGQGLRLIYYSQIVNDFQKGDIAEGYSVSREKKESFPLTVTSAQKNPTAFYLCASSISWNTEAFFGQGTRLTVV.

The CDR3 sequence is CASSTNRGRQETQYF. The CDR3 DNA reads TGTGCCAGTAGCACCAACAGGGGAAGGCAAGAGACCCAGTACTTC. V and J are TRBV19 and TRBJ2-5, with TRBD1 matching over 7 bases. Looked up from germline, CDR1 is LNHDA and CDR2 is SQIVND (reference sequence). This CDR3 contains 15 residues. The trim removed 6 bases at V and 2 bases at J, leaving 9 bases unmatched.

The chain employs TRBV7-2 and TRBJ2-7, with D perhaps matching TRBD2 (6 bases). V was shortened by 2 bases and J by 2 bases, with 13 bases between the two germline ends. CDR1 is SGHTA, CDR2 FQGNSA, per germline. The CDR3 has 15 amino acids. This CDR3 reads CASSLYPGVTYEQYF. CDR3 DNA: TGTGCCAGCAGCTTATACCCGGGAGTCACCTACGAGCAGTACTTC.

This clone occurred a few times. The V call is TRBV20-1, the J call TRBJ2-2, with D perhaps matching TRBD2 (6 bases). Trimming stripped 3 bases from V and 1 base from J, with 9 bases between. The CDR3 is 14 residues long. Per the germline V gene, CDR1 is DFQATT and CDR2 is SNEGSKA (reference sequence). The CDR3 loop reads CSASRRGNTGELFF. DNA of the CDR3: TGCAGTGCTAGTCGGAGGGGGAACACCGGGGAGCTGTTTTTT.

This chain connects TRBV27 to TRBJ2-1, with 7 bases lining up with TRBD2. V trimming: 5 bases; J trimming: 8 bases; junction bases outside the gene matches: 18. Germline lookup yields CDR1 MNHEY and CDR2 SMNVEV (reference sequence). CDR3 length: 17 amino acids. The CDR3 region is CASSEDITGLPTHEQFF. Here the CDR3 DNA reads TGTGCCAGCAGTGAGGACATTACGGGACTACCTACCCATGAGCAGTTCTTC.

This chain joins TRBV6-5 and TRBJ2-2; a weak D match, TRBD2 (6 bases). The V end was cut by 8 bases, the J end by 2 bases, with 12 bases between. The CDR3 consists of 14 residues. Germline loops: CDR1 MNHEY, CDR2 SVGAGI. CDR3 loop: CASFKGLNTGELFF. The CDR3 bases are TGTGCCAGCTTCAAGGGACTTAACACCGGGGAGCTGTTTTTT.

DNA of the CDR3: TGCAGCGTTGGGACTAGAGGGCGCACAGATACGCAGTATTTT. Encoded protein: CSVGTRGRTDTQYF. This sequence joins TRBV29-1 and TRBJ2-3, with 7 bases that match TRBD2. The germline V gene has CDR1 SQVTM and CDR2 ANQGSEA. CDR3 length equals 14 residues. With 4 bases clipped from V and 1 base from J, the junction kept 5 bases outside the gene matches.

The gene calls are TRBV5-6 and TRBJ2-2, with 10 bases identical to TRBD1. The junction had 8 bases not matched to a gene; V was cut back by 1 base and J by 5 bases. The CDR3 covers 17 residues. Germline CDR1 and CDR2: SGHDT and YYEEEE. The CDR3 region is CASSLSRGTGATGELFF. For the CDR3, the DNA is TGTGCCAGCAGCTTGTCCCGAGGGACAGGGGCAACCGGGGAGCTGTTTTTT.

The J gene is TRBJ2-1, the V gene TRBV7-9; 9 nucleotides match TRBD2. CDR1 and CDR2 (germline): SEHNR, FQNEAQ (reference sequence). V lost 5 bases and J lost 4; bases outside the gene matches: 6. This CDR3 is 15 amino acids long. The CDR3 DNA sequence: TGTGCCAGCAGCCGGGCACTAGCGGGTTACAATGAGCAGTTCTTC. Protein: CASSRALAGYNEQFF.

This clone was found once. This chain uses TRBV27 with TRBJ2-7; TRBD1 aligns across 8 bases. This CDR3 region has 14 residues. V trimming: 6 bases; J trimming: 5 bases; junction bases outside the gene matches: 9. CDR1 MNHEY and CDR2 SMNVEV come from the germline V gene (reference sequence). CDR3 nucleotide sequence: TGTGCCAGCAGCTACACCGGACAGGGCGACGAGCAGTACTTC. It encodes CASSYTGQGDEQYF.

This clone has only one observation. The chain combines TRBV27 with TRBJ2-7; 8 nucleotides line up with TRBD1. The CDR3 extends over 15 amino acids. The V and J ends lost 4 bases and 1 base, in that order; junction bases with no gene match: 6. Germline-derived CDR1 and CDR2 are MNHEY and SMNVEV (reference sequence). This chain's CDR3 is CASSSPGQGSYEQYF. CDR3 DNA sequence: TGTGCCAGCAGTTCCCCCGGACAGGGATCCTACGAGCAGTACTTC.

This clone has only one observation. The chain couples TRBV10-3 to TRBJ1-5; tentatively, D is TRBD1 (6 bases). This CDR3 is built from 16 residues. Germline-derived CDR1 and CDR2 are ENHRY and SYGVKD. V lost 0 bases and J lost 0, with 9 bases in between. CDR3 loop: CAISESPGVSNQPQHF. Written as DNA, the CDR3 is TGTGCCATCAGTGAGTCTCCAGGGGTTAGCAATCAGCCCCAGCATTTT.

CDR3 DNA sequence: TGTGCCAGCAGCCCGCACCCCGGGACAGGGTTAAAGGAAGCTTTCTTT. Translation gives CASSPHPGTGLKEAFF. The gene calls are TRBV7-3 and TRBJ1-1, with TRBD1 matching over 9 bases. The CDR3 covers 16 residues. Germline V gene lookup returns CDR1 SGHTA and CDR2 FQGTGA. The V and J ends lost 5 bases and 8 bases, in that order; junction bases with no gene match: 15.